The 16 T cell receptor beta chains reported below all come from one sample, sequenced in a study of memory CD4+ T cells and cytomegalovirus serostatus. The sort gate was single viable CD3+CD4+CD8-CD45RO+ cells for memory CD4+ T cells. Produced via immunoSEQ multiplex PCR; TCRdb's table is partial and in-frame only. This sample has tens of thousands of clones, with 60% to 75% found just once. Material for sequencing was memory CD4+ T cells from blood. All receptors derive from an adult in good health and CMV-seropositive.

The rearrangement uses TRBV28 and TRBJ2-7; D is unclear. There are 12 residues in the CDR3. Germline lookup yields CDR1 MDHEN and CDR2 SYDVKM. V was cut by 6 bases and J by 5 bases, with 11 bases left in between. The CDR3 loop is CASSRRTDEQYF. The DNA for the CDR3 is TGTGCCAGCAGCCGTCGCACCGACGAGCAGTACTTC.

The chain recombines TRBV7-8 with TRBJ2-7; D is undetermined. V was cut by 1 base and J by 6 bases, with 13 bases left in between. This CDR3 contains 14 residues. CDR1 is SGHVS and CDR2 is FQNEAQ in the germline V gene. As DNA, the CDR3 is TGTGCCAGCAGCTTAGGCGGACCTCCCGGCGAGCAGTACGTC. Translated, it gives CASSLGGPPGEQYV.

The chain joins TRBV28 to TRBJ2-2; D perhaps matches TRBD2 (6 bases). CDR1 is MDHEN, CDR2 SYDVKM, per germline. With 7 bases removed from V and 1 base from J, the gap between germline ends came to 10 bases. The CDR3 is 14 residues long. This CDR3 is CASTPGGNTGELFF. CDR3 sequence (DNA): TGTGCCAGCACTCCCGGGGGGAACACCGGGGAGCTGTTTTTT.

V gene TRBV5-6 combines with J gene TRBJ2-1; D is possibly TRBD1 or TRBD2 (6 bases each). V was pared by 9 bases and J by 0 bases, with 13 bases between. The CDR3 is made up of 14 amino acids. The germline CDR1 and CDR2 sequences are SGHDT and YYEEEE. This CDR3 is CATEEGGSYNEQFF. CDR3 coding DNA: TGTGCCACCGAGGAGGGGGGCTCCTACAATGAGCAGTTCTTC.

CDR3 sequence: CASSNQGREKLFF. In DNA, the CDR3 is TGTGCCAGTAGTAACCAGGGTCGGGAAAAACTGTTTTTT. The J gene is TRBJ1-4, the V gene TRBV19, with D tentatively TRBD1 (5 bases). V dropped 4 bases and J dropped 8 bases, with 11 bases sitting between them. The germline CDR1 and CDR2 sequences are LNHDA and SQIVND (reference sequence). The CDR3 covers 13 residues.

The V and J genes are TRBV4-3 and TRBJ2-2; unclear D gene. The CDR3 has 12 amino acids. Germline loops: CDR1 LGHNA, CDR2 YSLEER. The germline V and J ends were trimmed by 6 bases and 4 bases, with 6 bases remaining between them. The CDR3 sequence is CASSRVTGELFF. The CDR3 DNA follows: TGCGCCAGCAGTCGGGTCACCGGGGAGCTGTTTTTT.

The V gene is TRBV7-2, the J gene TRBJ1-1; D may be TRBD1 (6 bases). V was pared by 1 base and J by 6 bases, with 12 bases between. CDR1 is SGHTA and CDR2 is FQGNSA in the germline V gene. The CDR3 sequence is 14 residues long. CDR3 loop: CASSLGMGGPEAFF. The CDR3 DNA is TGTGCCAGCAGCTTAGGAATGGGGGGCCCTGAAGCTTTCTTT.

This chain joins TRBV2 and TRBJ2-5, with D possibly being TRBD2 (5 bases). The CDR3 extends over 14 amino acids. Trimming stripped 6 bases from V and 4 bases from J, with 15 bases between. Germline V gives CDR1 SNHLY, CDR2 FYNNEI. CDR3 sequence: CASRSGLPVETQYF. As DNA, the CDR3 is TGTGCCAGCAGATCCGGACTTCCCGTAGAGACCCAGTACTTC. Together with reference TRBV2 and TRBJ2-5, the CDR3 gives the full variable domain: EPEVTQTPSHQVTQMGQEVILRCVPISNHLYFYWYRQILGQKVEFLVSFYNNEISEKSEIFDDQFSVERPDGSNFTLKIRSTKLEDSAMYFCASRSGLPVETQYFGPGTRLLVL.

This clone appeared once. This rearrangement joins TRBV28 to TRBJ1-2; the D is unclear. Trimming stripped 2 bases from V and 4 bases from J, with 14 bases between. Germline CDR1 MDHEN, CDR2 SYDVKM. This CDR3 spans 15 amino acids. The CDR3 region has the DNA TGTGCCAGCAGTTTACCTGTCTCCCTCCGCTATGGCTACACCTTC. It is translated as CASSLPVSLRYGYTF.

The chain employs TRBV20-1 and TRBJ2-7; TRBD1 matches at 7 bases. Germline V gives CDR1 DFQATT, CDR2 SNEGSKA (reference sequence). The CDR3 extends over 11 amino acids. Trimming removed 5 bases from V and 6 bases from J; junction bases left unmatched: 4. CDR3 sequence (DNA): TGCAGTGCTGGTCCAGGGGGCGAGCAGTACTTC. Residues: CSAGPGGEQYF.

The chain joins TRBV6-1 to TRBJ2-3; D not certain. V lost 8 bases and J lost 1, with 7 bases in between. This CDR3 has 12 residues. Germline V gene data show CDR1 as MNHNS and CDR2 as SASEGT. The DNA for the CDR3 is TGTGCCAGCTGCCGCGGCACAGATACGCAGTATTTT. Translation: CASCRGTDTQYF.

The chain links TRBV21-1 to TRBJ2-5; TRBD2, as called in the table, went unchecked against the DNA. TRBV21-1 counts as a pseudogene. This CDR3 has 15 amino acids. The CDR3, as DNA: TGTGCCAGCACCCTTGGCGGGCTAGCGGGAGAGACCCAGTACTTC. Translated, it gives CASTLGGLAGETQYF.

The chain carries TRBV5-6 and TRBJ2-7; D gene ambiguous. Germline lookup yields CDR1 SGHDT and CDR2 YYEEEE. The CDR3 spans 13 residues. Deletions cut 0 bases from V and 6 bases from J, with 10 bases between. CDR3 sequence reads: CASSLDRVSEQYF. CDR3 coding DNA: TGTGCCAGCAGCTTGGATCGGGTTAGCGAGCAGTACTTC.

The J gene is TRBJ2-1, the V gene TRBV14, with 8 bases lining up with TRBD2. Germline loops: CDR1 SGHDN, CDR2 FVKESK. With 6 bases clipped from V and 6 bases from J, the junction kept 7 bases outside the gene matches. This CDR3 region has 14 residues. The CDR3 DNA reads TGTGCCAGCAGACGAGCGGGAGTGGGCAATGAGCAGTTCTTC. This sequence encodes CASRRAGVGNEQFF.

The table lists this clone with a few counts. This chain connects TRBV6-5 to TRBJ2-3; 11 bases line up with TRBD2. J gave up 4 bases and V 2 bases, and 5 bases lay outside the gene matches. Germline CDR1 MNHEY, CDR2 SVGAGI. The CDR3 totals 16 residues. The CDR3 protein is CASSYLAGGAADTQYF. As DNA, the CDR3 is TGTGCCAGCAGTTACCTAGCGGGAGGTGCTGCAGATACGCAGTATTTT.

The V and J genes are TRBV28 and TRBJ1-5; D possibly corresponds to TRBD1 (6 bases). Per germline, CDR1 MDHEN and CDR2 SYDVKM. Trimming took 6 bases from V and 5 from J, leaving 11 bases between them. The CDR3 sequence is 13 residues long. DNA of the CDR3: TGTGCCAGCAGACTTACAGGGTATCAGCCCCAGCATTTT. It codes for CASRLTGYQPQHF.